This passage covers 25 T cell receptor beta chains from one sample sequenced in a study of T cell responses to AZD1222 COVID-19 vaccine. The repertoire was sequenced with immunoSEQ multiplex PCR; TCRdb's copy has only in-frame clones and lacks some. The top ten clones hold roughly 5% of a sample with around 150,000 clones, roughly 92% of them seen once. Material: peripheral blood, obtained on day 0 of AZD1222 vaccination. These receptors were taken from an adult in good health.

Worth noting for this clone: Other DNA sequences of this sample code for an identical CDR3. The chain carries TRBV24-1 and TRBJ2-2; possible D gene TRBD1, 6 bases. CDR1 KGHDR and CDR2 SFDVKD come from the germline V gene. V was cut by 10 bases and J by 1 base, with 9 bases left in between. There are 13 residues in the CDR3. The CDR3 DNA is TGTGCCACTGAAGGGGGGAACACCGGGGAGCTGTTTTTT. It encodes CATEGGNTGELFF.

The rearrangement joins TRBV7-2 to TRBJ2-1; no clear D. The CDR3 extends over 13 amino acids. The V end lost 6 bases, the J end lost 3 bases, and 9 bases lay between the germline ends. Per the germline V gene, CDR1 is SGHTA and CDR2 is FQGNSA. CDR3 amino acids: CASSHPNYNEQFF. The CDR3 DNA reads TGTGCCAGCAGTCACCCAAACTACAATGAGCAGTTCTTC.

This clone was seen a single time. The chain employs TRBV5-4 and TRBJ1-6; 9 bases map to TRBD1. Trimming at V came to 4 bases and at J to 10 bases, leaving 12 bases not matched to a gene. CDR1 and CDR2 from the germline V gene are SGHNT and YYREEE (reference sequence). The CDR3 sequence is 16 residues long. CDR3 bases: TGTGCCAGCAGCCCCTCGTACAGGGGGCGAGAGTCACCCCTCCACTTT. Amino acid sequence: CASSPSYRGRESPLHF.

The rearrangement links TRBV7-8 to TRBJ2-3; 8 nucleotides match TRBD2. V trimming: 5 bases; J trimming: 6 bases; junction bases outside the gene matches: 7. CDR1 is SGHVS, CDR2 FQNEAQ, per germline. The CDR3 covers 14 residues. The CDR3 region is CASSPGTSFDTQYF. The CDR3 bases are TGTGCCAGCAGCCCCGGGACTAGTTTTGATACGCAGTATTTT.

The gene calls are TRBV6-5 and TRBJ1-3; D is possibly TRBD1 (5 bases). The V end lost 6 bases, the J end lost 1 base, and 10 bases lay between the germline ends. Germline loops: CDR1 MNHEY, CDR2 SVGAGI. The CDR3 runs to 14 residues. The CDR3 DNA reads as TGTGCCAGCAGGGAGGGACCTTCTGGAAACACCATATATTTT. Its protein is CASREGPSGNTIYF.

The rearrangement links TRBV4-1 to TRBJ1-5, with no clear D. Germline V gives CDR1 MGHRA, CDR2 YSYEKL. This CDR3 contains 19 residues. V dropped 0 bases and J dropped 4 bases, with 22 bases sitting between them. This CDR3 reads CASSQDAALRRGFNQPQHF. For the CDR3, the DNA is TGCGCCAGCAGCCAAGATGCGGCCTTGAGGCGGGGATTTAATCAGCCCCAGCATTTT.

The V gene is TRBV2, the J gene TRBJ2-7; 12 bases fit TRBD1. V gave up 6 bases and J gave up 5 bases; unmatched junction bases: 5. Germline V gene sequence: CDR1 SNHLY, CDR2 FYNNEI. The CDR3 is 14 amino acids. The DNA for the CDR3 is TGTGCCAGCAGCTTTGGGACAGGGGGCAACGAGCAGTACTTC. Translation: CASSFGTGGNEQYF. Full variable domain (missing parts from reference TRBV2 and TRBJ2-7): EPEVTQTPSHQVTQMGQEVILRCVPISNHLYFYWYRQILGQKVEFLVSFYNNEISEKSEIFDDQFSVERPDGSNFTLKIRSTKLEDSAMYFCASSFGTGGNEQYFGPGTRLTVT.

This chain connects TRBV5-5 to TRBJ2-2; D uncertain. Germline CDR1 and CDR2: SGHKS and YYEKEE (reference sequence). V lost 2 bases to trimming and J lost 5 bases, with 10 bases between them. The CDR3 is 14 amino acids. CDR3 loop: CASSFEWVTGELFF. CDR3 nucleotides: TGTGCCAGCAGCTTTGAGTGGGTAACCGGGGAGCTGTTTTTT.

The chain employs TRBV7-2 and TRBJ2-1, with 7 bases lining up with TRBD2. Germline loops: CDR1 SGHTA, CDR2 FQGNSA. V trimming: 5 bases; J trimming: 9 bases; junction bases outside the gene matches: 19. The CDR3 is 17 amino acids. CDR3 nucleotide sequence: TGTGCCAGCAGCATCCCGACAGCGGGGAAGGTGACAATTGAGCAGTTCTTC. This translates into CASSIPTAGKVTIEQFF.

CDR3 region: CASSSGLGSYEQFF. The CDR3 DNA reads as TGTGCCAGCAGCTCGGGACTAGGGTCTTATGAGCAGTTCTTC. V and J are TRBV7-8 and TRBJ2-1; 8 bases are shared with TRBD2. Germline CDR1 reads SGHVS; CDR2 reads FQNEAQ. V dropped 4 bases and J dropped 8; count of bases not matched to a gene: 7. This CDR3 comprises 14 residues.

The chain has TRBV19 and TRBJ2-2; the D is unclear. V was shortened by 3 bases and J by 0 bases, with 8 bases between the two germline ends. This CDR3 comprises 15 residues. CDR1 is LNHDA and CDR2 is SQIVND in the germline V gene (reference sequence). The CDR3 region is CASSMLGSNTGELFF. The DNA for the CDR3 is TGTGCCAGTAGTATGTTAGGTTCGAACACCGGGGAGCTGTTTTTT.

The chain is built from TRBV11-3 and TRBJ2-1, with D tentatively TRBD2 (6 bases). This CDR3 has 14 residues. Trimming left V 5 bases short and J 9 bases short, with 17 bases between. Germline CDR1 reads SGHNT; CDR2 reads YENEEA. This CDR3 is CASSPGPGVGEQFF. CDR3 in DNA: TGTGCCAGCAGCCCCGGGCCGGGGGTGGGTGAGCAGTTCTTC.

The chain recombines TRBV23-1 with TRBJ1-3, with 10 bases fitting TRBD1. TRBV23-1 is labeled an ORF, and its function is uncertain. V gave up 8 bases and J gave up 4 bases; unmatched junction bases: 20. The CDR3 has 19 residues. The CDR3 reads CASGLVGTGASLFGNTIYF. The CDR3 DNA is TGCGCCAGCGGACTCGTTGGGACAGGGGCGTCACTTTTCGGAAACACCATATATTTT.

CDR3 loop: CASSLGASSTGELFF. CDR3 coding DNA: TGTGCCAGCAGTTTAGGCGCTAGTAGCACCGGGGAGCTGTTTTTT. This chain joins TRBV28 and TRBJ2-2; D is unclear. V was clipped by 2 bases and J by 4 bases, with 11 bases between them. The CDR3 is 15 residues long. Germline CDR1 MDHEN, CDR2 SYDVKM.

J is TRBJ2-7 and V is TRBV4-1; 8 positions match TRBD2. CDR3 length: 17 amino acids. CDR1 is MGHRA, CDR2 YSYEKL, per germline. After removal of 1 base from V and 0 bases from J, the junction contained 8 bases not matched to a gene. The CDR3 here is CASSQGASGFLSYEQYF. The CDR3 DNA is TGCGCCAGCAGCCAAGGGGCTAGCGGGTTTCTCTCCTACGAGCAGTACTTC.

This chain links TRBV6-5 with TRBJ1-2; 9 nucleotides align to TRBD1. The CDR3 runs to 13 residues. V lost 6 bases and J lost 6; bases outside the gene matches: 5. Germline loops: CDR1 MNHEY, CDR2 SVGAGI. CDR3 region: CASRTTGGDGYTF. In DNA, the CDR3 is TGTGCCAGCAGGACAACAGGGGGCGATGGCTACACCTTC.

The chain combines TRBV27 with TRBJ2-1; TRBD1 agrees at 9 bases. V shed 7 bases, J shed 0 bases, and the junction held 16 bases outside the gene matches. This CDR3 is 19 amino acids long. Germline values: CDR1 MNHEY, CDR2 SMNVEV (reference sequence). The CDR3 spells CASKTGTGISPSSYNEQFF. The CDR3, as DNA: TGTGCCAGCAAGACCGGGACAGGGATTTCCCCTAGCTCCTACAATGAGCAGTTCTTC.

The V call is TRBV6-5, the J call TRBJ1-2; possible D gene TRBD1, 5 bases. The germline V and J ends were trimmed by 3 bases and 2 bases, with 13 bases remaining between them. This CDR3 has 15 amino acids. CDR1 is MNHEY and CDR2 is SVGAGI in the germline V gene. CDR3 nucleotides: TGTGCCAGCAGTTATCGAGAGGGGCTCAACTATGGCTACACCTTC. It is translated as CASSYREGLNYGYTF.

V and J are TRBV6-5 and TRBJ2-2, with 8 positions matching TRBD1. The CDR3 spans 15 residues. Per the germline V gene, CDR1 is MNHEY and CDR2 is SVGAGI. The V segment lost 6 bases and the J segment 5 bases; nucleotides outside the gene matches: 8. CDR3 DNA: TGTGCCAGCAGGGCCCAGGGGGCTCGTACCGGGGAGCTGTTTTTT. Translating gives CASRAQGARTGELFF.

This chain connects TRBV6-1 to TRBJ2-3; D ambiguous. V lost 2 bases to trimming and J lost 2 bases, with 11 bases between them. This CDR3 comprises 15 residues. Germline V gene sequence: CDR1 MNHNS, CDR2 SASEGT. The CDR3 DNA follows: TGTGCCAGCAGTGAATCCGGTATCGCCACAGATACGCAGTATTTT. Translated, it gives CASSESGIATDTQYF.

Details on this clone: One end of the junction varies from germline; a read error may be responsible. V and J are TRBV5-4 and TRBJ2-2; D gene ambiguous. The CDR3 runs 12 residues. The germline CDR1 and CDR2 sequences are SGHNT and YYREEE (reference sequence). The CDR3 DNA is TGTGCCAGCCGCTTTGGGGCCGGGGAGCTGTTTTTT. It specifies CASRFGAGELFF.

This clone appeared once. This chain links TRBV29-1 with TRBJ1-4; a weak D match, TRBD1 (6 bases). The germline gives CDR1 SQVTM, CDR2 ANQGSEA. The ends were cut back, 6 bases at V and 1 base at J, with 12 bases in the middle. The CDR3 is 14 residues long. CDR3 sequence reads: CSVRNRETNEKLFF. CDR3 bases: TGCAGCGTCCGCAACAGGGAAACTAATGAAAAACTGTTTTTT.

The V call is TRBV19, the J call TRBJ1-2, with D unresolved. Germline CDR1 LNHDA, CDR2 SQIVND (reference sequence). Trimming cost V 3 bases and J 4 bases, with 18 bases left between them. The CDR3 runs 16 residues. Here the CDR3 DNA reads TGTGCCAGTAGTATCCTAGGTCCCAGGAGGGTCTATGGCTACACCTTC. This encodes CASSILGPRRVYGYTF.

The rearrangement joins TRBV11-2 to TRBJ1-3; the D is unclear. The V gene's germline CDR1 is SGHAT and CDR2 FQNNGV. This CDR3 contains 18 residues. V lost 0 bases and J lost 6, with 21 bases in between. CDR3 sequence: CASSLDRFGLYDINTIYF. As DNA, the CDR3 is TGTGCCAGCAGCTTAGATCGGTTCGGACTCTACGATATAAACACCATATATTTT.

CDR3 loop: CASTLGGSSYNSPLHF. The CDR3 DNA reads as TGTGCCAGCACCCTTGGGGGGAGCTCCTATAATTCACCCCTCCACTTT. The V and J genes are TRBV27 and TRBJ1-6; tentatively, D is TRBD1 (5 bases). The CDR3 sequence is 16 residues long. Germline values: CDR1 MNHEY, CDR2 SMNVEV (reference sequence). Trimming took 7 bases from V and 0 from J, leaving 13 bases between them.